This TCR beta chain is from a study of regulatory T cells in long-lasting Graves disease. Study-level findings and limits: Accuracy was perhaps lowered by the small sample size.

This clonotype has ten or more counts. Antigen unknown. Sample time point: newly diagnosed GD, antithyroid drugs for less than 3 months. Generation of the TCR library employed RNA extracted from PBMCs. Building the TCR beta libraries relied on iRepertoire HTBI primers, and CDR3 regions underwent Arm-PCR. One entry per CDR3 protein results from TCRdb running MiXCR on the multiplex PCR reads. The sample yields some 330,000 distinct CDR3 sequences, roughly 10% seen once. The data also belong to a second study, concerning T cells in Graves' hyperthyroidism and ophthalmopathy. From that study: HTBI primers were used for first-round RT-PCR of the TCR CDR3.

Here the sequenced sample was peripheral blood mononuclear cells (PBMCs), taken at new diagnosis, from a patient treated with antithyroid drugs. The source is a woman between 18 and 29 years old with Graves disease.

The CDR3 sequence is CAEWAETTGNTIYF. CDR3 coding DNA: TGTGCCGAGTGGGCCGAAACGACTGGAAACACCATATATTTT. The chain joins TRBV7-9 to TRBJ1-3; no definite D call. Trimming took 11 bases from V and 2 from J, leaving 16 bases between them. Germline lookup yields CDR1 SEHNR and CDR2 FQNEAQ (reference sequence). The CDR3 sequence is 14 residues long.